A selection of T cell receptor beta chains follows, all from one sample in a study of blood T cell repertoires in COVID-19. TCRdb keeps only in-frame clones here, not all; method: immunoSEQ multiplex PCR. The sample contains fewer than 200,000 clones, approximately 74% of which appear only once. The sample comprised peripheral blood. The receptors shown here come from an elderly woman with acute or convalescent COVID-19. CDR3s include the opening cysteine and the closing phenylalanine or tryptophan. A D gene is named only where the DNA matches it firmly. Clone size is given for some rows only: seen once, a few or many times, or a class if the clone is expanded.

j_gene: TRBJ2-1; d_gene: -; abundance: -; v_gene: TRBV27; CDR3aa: CASSLTLRRLNTLREQFF; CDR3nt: TGTGCCAGCAGTTTAACCCTGCGTCGGCTAAATACTTTGCGGGAGCAGTTCTTC
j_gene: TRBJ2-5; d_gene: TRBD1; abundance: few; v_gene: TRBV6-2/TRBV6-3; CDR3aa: CASSSAGTGEETQYF; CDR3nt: TGTGCCAGCAGTTCGGCCGGGACAGGGGAAGAGACCCAGTACTTC
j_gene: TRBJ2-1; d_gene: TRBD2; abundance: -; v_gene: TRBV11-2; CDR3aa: CASSIPAGAVPREQFF; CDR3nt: TGTGCCAGCAGCATTCCAGCGGGAGCAGTCCCCCGAGAGCAGTTCTTC
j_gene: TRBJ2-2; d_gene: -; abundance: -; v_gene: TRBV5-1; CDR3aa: CASSELSGSNTGELFF; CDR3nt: TGCGCCAGCTCTGAGTTGAGCGGGTCGAACACCGGGGAGCTGTTTTTT
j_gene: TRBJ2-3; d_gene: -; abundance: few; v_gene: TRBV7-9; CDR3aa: CASSSTDTQYF; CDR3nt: TGTGCCAGCAGCTCGACAGATACGCAGTATTTT
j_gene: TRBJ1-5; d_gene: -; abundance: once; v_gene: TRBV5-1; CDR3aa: CASSLVGSQPQHF; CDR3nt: TGCGCCAGCAGCTTGGTAGGGAGTCAGCCCCAGCATTTT
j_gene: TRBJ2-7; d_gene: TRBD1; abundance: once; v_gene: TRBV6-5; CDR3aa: CASSWDRVGYEQYF; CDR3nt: TGTGCCAGCAGTTGGGACAGGGTTGGCTACGAGCAGTACTTC
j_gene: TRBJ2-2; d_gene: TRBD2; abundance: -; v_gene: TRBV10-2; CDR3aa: CASRLAGDSGELFF; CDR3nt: TGCGCCAGCAGACTAGCGGGAGACTCCGGGGAGCTGTTTTTT
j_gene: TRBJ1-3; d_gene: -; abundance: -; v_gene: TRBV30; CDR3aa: CAWGRNSGNTIYF; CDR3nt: TGTGCCTGGGGCAGAAACTCTGGAAACACCATATATTTT
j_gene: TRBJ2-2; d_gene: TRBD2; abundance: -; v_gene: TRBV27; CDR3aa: CASSFTASGSPGELFF; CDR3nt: TGTGCCAGCAGTTTTACGGCTAGCGGGAGTCCCGGGGAGCTGTTTTTT
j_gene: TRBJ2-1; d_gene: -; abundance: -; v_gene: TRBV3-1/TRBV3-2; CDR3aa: CASSQGEQAGSNEQFF; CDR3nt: TGTGCCAGCAGCCAAGGGGAACAGGCCGGCAGCAATGAGCAGTTCTTC
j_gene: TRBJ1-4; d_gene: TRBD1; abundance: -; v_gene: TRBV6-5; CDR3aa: CASSGQGREKLFF; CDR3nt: TGTGCCAGCAGCGGACAGGGTCGCGAAAAACTGTTTTTT
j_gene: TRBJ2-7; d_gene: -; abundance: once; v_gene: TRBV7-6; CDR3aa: CASSAAIGSSYEQYF; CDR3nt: TGTGCCAGCAGCGCAGCCATCGGGAGCTCCTACGAGCAGTACTTC
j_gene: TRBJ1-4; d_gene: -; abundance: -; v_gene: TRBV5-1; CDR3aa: CASSLQGANEKLFF; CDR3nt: TGCGCCAGCAGTCTACAGGGTGCTAATGAAAAACTGTTTTTT
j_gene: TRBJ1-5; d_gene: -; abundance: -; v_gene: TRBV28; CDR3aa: CASRGGSQPQHF; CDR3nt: TGTGCCAGCAGGGGGGGGAGCCAGCCCCAGCATTTT
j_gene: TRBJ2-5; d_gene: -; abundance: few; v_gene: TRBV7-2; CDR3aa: CASTFLANPQETQYF; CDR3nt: TGTGCCAGCACCTTCCTAGCGAACCCCCAAGAGACCCAGTACTTC
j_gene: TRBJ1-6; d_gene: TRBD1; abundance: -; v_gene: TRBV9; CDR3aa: CASSAWDSLNSPLHF; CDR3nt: TGTGCCAGCAGCGCCTGGGACAGCCTTAATTCACCCCTCCACTTT
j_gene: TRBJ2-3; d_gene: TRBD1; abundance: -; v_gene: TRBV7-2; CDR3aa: CASSWGQGTDTQYF; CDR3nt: TGTGCCAGCAGCTGGGGACAGGGCACAGATACGCAGTATTTT
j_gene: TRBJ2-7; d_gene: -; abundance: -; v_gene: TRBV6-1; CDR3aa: CASSEAYAASSYEQYF; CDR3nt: TGTGCCAGCAGTGAAGCGTACGCGGCGAGCTCCTACGAGCAGTACTTC
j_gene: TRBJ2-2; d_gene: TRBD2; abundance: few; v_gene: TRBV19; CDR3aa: CASTTIKAGAVGELFF; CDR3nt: TGTGCCAGTACCACAATAAAAGCGGGAGCAGTCGGGGAGCTGTTTTTT
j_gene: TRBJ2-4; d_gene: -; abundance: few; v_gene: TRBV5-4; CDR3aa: CASSSPGSLNIQYF; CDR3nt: TGTGCCAGCAGCTCCCCGGGGTCCCTAAACATTCAGTACTTC
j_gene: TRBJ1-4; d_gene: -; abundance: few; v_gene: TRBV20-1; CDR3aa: CSASFRKLFF; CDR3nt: TGCAGTGCTAGTTTCCGAAAACTGTTTTTT
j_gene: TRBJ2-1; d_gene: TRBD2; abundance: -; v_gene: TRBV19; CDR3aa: CASSEGLAGGSSYNEQFF; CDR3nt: TGTGCCAGTAGTGAAGGACTAGCGGGGGGGAGCTCCTACAATGAGCAGTTCTTC
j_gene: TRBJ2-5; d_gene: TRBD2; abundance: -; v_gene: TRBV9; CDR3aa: CASSVLAGGHQETQYF; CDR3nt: TGTGCCAGCAGCGTACTAGCGGGAGGCCACCAAGAGACCCAGTACTTC
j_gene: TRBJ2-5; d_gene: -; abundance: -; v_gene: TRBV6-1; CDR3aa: CASSEVQGMVQETQYF; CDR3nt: TGTGCCAGCAGTGAAGTGCAGGGGATGGTACAAGAGACCCAGTACTTC
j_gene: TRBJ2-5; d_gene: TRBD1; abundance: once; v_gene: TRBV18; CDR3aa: CASSPGQGTETQYF; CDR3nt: TGTGCCAGCTCACCGGGACAGGGTACAGAGACCCAGTACTTC
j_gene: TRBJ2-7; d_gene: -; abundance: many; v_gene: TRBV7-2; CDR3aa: CASSLGPTNEQYF; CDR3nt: TGTGCCAGCAGCTTAGGCCCGACTAACGAGCAGTACTTC
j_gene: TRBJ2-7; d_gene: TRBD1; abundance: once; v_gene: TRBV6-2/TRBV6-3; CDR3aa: CASSRTGSEQYF; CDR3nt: TGTGCCAGCAGTCGGACAGGGAGCGAGCAGTACTTC
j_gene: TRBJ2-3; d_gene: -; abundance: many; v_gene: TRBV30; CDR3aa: CAWSRAGGTDTQYF; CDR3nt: TGTGCCTGGAGTAGGGCGGGTGGCACAGATACGCAGTATTTT
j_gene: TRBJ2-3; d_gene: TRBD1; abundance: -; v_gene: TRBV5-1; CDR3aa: CASSLPTGTDTDTQYF; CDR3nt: TGCGCCAGCAGCTTACCAACCGGGACAGACACAGATACGCAGTATTTT
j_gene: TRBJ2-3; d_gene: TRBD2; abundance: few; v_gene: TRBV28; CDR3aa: CASSLARGSGTDTQYF; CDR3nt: TGTGCCAGCAGTTTAGCGCGCGGGAGTGGGACAGATACGCAGTATTTT